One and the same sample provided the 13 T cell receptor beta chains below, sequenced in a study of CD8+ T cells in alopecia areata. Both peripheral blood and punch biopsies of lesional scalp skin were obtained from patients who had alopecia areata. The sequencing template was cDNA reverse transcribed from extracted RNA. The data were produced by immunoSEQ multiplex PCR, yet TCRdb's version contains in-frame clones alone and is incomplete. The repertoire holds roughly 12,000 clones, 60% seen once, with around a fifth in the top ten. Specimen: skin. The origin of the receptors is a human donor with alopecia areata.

The CDR3, as DNA: TGTGCCAGCGGACCGAACAGGGCCCACGAGCAGTACTTC. It is translated as CASGPNRAHEQYF. The V call is TRBV7-2, the J call TRBJ2-7; D possibly corresponds to TRBD1 (6 bases). Trimming took 8 bases from V and 5 from J, leaving 16 bases between them. The CDR3 contains 13 residues. CDR1 is SGHTA and CDR2 is FQGNSA in the germline V gene.

CDR3 sequence reads: CASSLVNPTGNTEAFF. CDR3 bases: TGTGCCAGCAGCTTGGTAAACCCGACGGGGAACACTGAAGCTTTCTTT. J is TRBJ1-1 and V is TRBV5-4, with no clear D. The CDR3 runs 16 residues. V was clipped by 0 bases and J by 1 base, with 13 bases between them. Germline V gives CDR1 SGHNT, CDR2 YYREEE (reference sequence).

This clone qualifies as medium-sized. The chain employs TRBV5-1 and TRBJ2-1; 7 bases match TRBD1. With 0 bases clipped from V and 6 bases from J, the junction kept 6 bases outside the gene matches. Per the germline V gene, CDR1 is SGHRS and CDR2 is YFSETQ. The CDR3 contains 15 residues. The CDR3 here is CASSLGQGLINEQFF. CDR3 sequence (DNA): TGCGCCAGCAGCTTGGGACAGGGCTTAATCAATGAGCAGTTCTTC.

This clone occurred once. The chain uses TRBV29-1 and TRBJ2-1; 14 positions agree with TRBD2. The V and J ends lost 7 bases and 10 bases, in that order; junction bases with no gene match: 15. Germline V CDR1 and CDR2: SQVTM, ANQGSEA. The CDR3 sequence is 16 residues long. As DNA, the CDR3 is TGCAGCGCGGGACTAGCGGGAGAGAGGTTACTAAGGGAGCAGTTCTTC. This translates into CSAGLAGERLLREQFF.

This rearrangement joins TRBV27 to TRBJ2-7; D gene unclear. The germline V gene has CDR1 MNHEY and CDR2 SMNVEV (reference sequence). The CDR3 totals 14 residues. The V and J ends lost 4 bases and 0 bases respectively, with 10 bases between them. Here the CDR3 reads CASSSPYRSYEQYF. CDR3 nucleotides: TGTGCCAGCAGTTCCCCCTATCGCTCCTACGAGCAGTACTTC.

CDR3 nucleotides: TGTGCCAGTAGTCCCCGGACACCAAGCACAGATACGCAGTATTTT. Its translation is CASSPRTPSTDTQYF. The V call is TRBV19, the J call TRBJ2-3, with D perhaps TRBD1 (5 bases). CDR3 length: 15 amino acids. V shed 5 bases and J shed 0 bases, with 12 bases lying between them. Germline values: CDR1 LNHDA, CDR2 SQIVND (reference sequence).

The CDR3 coding sequence is TGTGCCAGTCAATGGGCTAGCGGGATTCTCTACGAGCAGTACTTC. This sequence encodes CASQWASGILYEQYF. The chain employs TRBV27 and TRBJ2-7; 9 bases fit TRBD2. V shed 9 bases, J shed 3 bases, and the junction held 12 bases outside the gene matches. The germline V gene encodes CDR1 MNHEY and CDR2 SMNVEV (reference sequence). This CDR3 is 15 amino acids long.

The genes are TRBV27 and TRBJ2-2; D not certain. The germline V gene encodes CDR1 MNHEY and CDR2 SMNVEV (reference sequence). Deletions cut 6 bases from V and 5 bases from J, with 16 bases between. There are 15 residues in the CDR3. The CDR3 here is CASRFLNTETGELFF. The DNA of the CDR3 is TGTGCCAGCAGATTCCTTAACACTGAAACCGGGGAGCTGTTTTTT.

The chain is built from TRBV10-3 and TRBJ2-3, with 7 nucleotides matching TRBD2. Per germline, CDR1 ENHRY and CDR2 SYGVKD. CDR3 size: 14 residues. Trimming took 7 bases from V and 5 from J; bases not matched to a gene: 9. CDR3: CAINRAGEEDTQYF. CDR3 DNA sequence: TGTGCCATCAACCGGGCGGGAGAGGAAGATACGCAGTATTTT.

The CDR3: CASRPGAGNTGELFF. CDR3 bases: TGCGCCAGCAGACCGGGAGCGGGAAACACCGGGGAGCTGTTTTTT. The gene calls are TRBV5-1 and TRBJ2-2, with TRBD2 identical over 7 bases. The CDR3 consists of 15 residues. V dropped 5 bases and J dropped 2; count of bases not matched to a gene: 6. The germline CDR1 and CDR2 sequences are SGHRS and YFSETQ.

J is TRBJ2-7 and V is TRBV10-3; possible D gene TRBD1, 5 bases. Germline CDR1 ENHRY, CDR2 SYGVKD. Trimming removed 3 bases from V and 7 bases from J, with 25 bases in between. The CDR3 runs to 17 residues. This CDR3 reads CAISDGFKGRLVGEQYF. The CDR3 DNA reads TGTGCCATCAGTGACGGTTTTAAGGGGCGCTTGGTGGGAGAGCAGTACTTC.

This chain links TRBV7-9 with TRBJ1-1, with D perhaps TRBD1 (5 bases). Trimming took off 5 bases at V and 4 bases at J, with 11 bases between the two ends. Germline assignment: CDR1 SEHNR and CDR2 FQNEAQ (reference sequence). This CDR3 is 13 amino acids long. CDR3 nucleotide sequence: TGTGCCAGCAGCCGCCAGGGTTCCACTGAAGCTTTCTTT. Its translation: CASSRQGSTEAFF.

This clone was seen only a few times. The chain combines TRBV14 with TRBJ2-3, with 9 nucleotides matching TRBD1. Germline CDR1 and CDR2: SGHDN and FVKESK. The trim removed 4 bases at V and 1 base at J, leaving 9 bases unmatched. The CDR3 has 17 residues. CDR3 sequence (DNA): TGTGCCAGCAGCCCCCCCGGGACAGGGCCGGGCACAGATACGCAGTATTTT. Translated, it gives CASSPPGTGPGTDTQYF.